This TCR beta chain was obtained from a study of OX40 agonist ivuxolimab in advanced cancers. Findings and caveats of the study: Some nonresponders additionally presented with little normalized T-cell clonal expansion. Antigen specificity remained undetermined for the expanded peripheral T cells.

The CDR3 length is 16 residues. Germline CDR1 and CDR2: SGHTA and FQGNSA. V was clipped by 3 bases and J by 3 bases, with 15 bases between them. Concerning this clone: Its antigen is not known.

Repertoires were generated with immunoSEQ multiplex PCR, while TCRdb's copy carries only in-frame clones and drops some. This table holds tens of thousands of clones, over 75% found once. The chain carries TRBV7-2 and TRBJ2-4; D is undetermined. The sample was CD4+ or CD8+ T cells sorted from blood, taken in a trial of the OX40 agonist ivuxolimab. This clonotype was sampled from an adult with an advanced solid tumor such as melanoma, head and neck, liver or kidney cancer. CDR3 residues: CASSLGKDLVKNIQYF. CDR3 DNA: TGTGCCAGCAGCTTGGGGAAAGACTTAGTCAAAAACATTCAGTACTTC.